Below, 21 T cell receptor beta chains from the same sample are listed, as sequenced in a study of blood T cell repertoires in COVID-19. This table comes from immunoSEQ multiplex PCR, and its TCRdb copy is limited to in-frame clones, with some not included. The table includes approximately 270,000 clones, around 85% detected once. The sequencing input was PBMCs or T cells enriched from blood (not recorded which). The receptor source for this set is a woman aged 30 to 39 who had recovered from COVID-19.

J is TRBJ2-6 and V is TRBV30, with TRBD1 matching over 9 bases. This CDR3 comprises 15 residues. Germline V lookup: CDR1 GTSNPN, CDR2 SVGIG (reference sequence). V lost 5 bases, J lost 4 bases, and 6 bases stayed unmatched. CDR3 nucleotide sequence: TGTGCCTGGGGGACAGGGTTTGCAGGGGCCAACGTCCTGACTTTC. Translated, it gives CAWGTGFAGANVLTF.

V and J are TRBV24-1 and TRBJ1-2, with 9 nucleotides matching TRBD1. V shed 2 bases and J 4 bases; nucleotides not matched to a gene: 1. This CDR3 has 14 amino acids. CDR1 KGHDR and CDR2 SFDVKD come from the germline V gene. CDR3: CATSDSDRGYGYTF. In DNA, the CDR3 is TGTGCCACCAGTGATTCGGACAGGGGCTATGGCTACACCTTC.

Only one count was recorded for this clone. The V gene is TRBV6-5, the J gene TRBJ1-1; 7 nucleotides align to TRBD1. This CDR3 has 15 residues. V shed 5 bases and J 1 base; nucleotides not matched to a gene: 7. Per the germline V gene, CDR1 is MNHEY and CDR2 is SVGAGI. CDR3 DNA: TGTGCCAGCAGTCTCGGGACAGTGGGGAACACTGAAGCTTTCTTT. Protein sequence: CASSLGTVGNTEAFF.

The chain employs TRBV12-3 or TRBV12-4 and TRBJ1-2, with D possibly matching TRBD1 (6 bases). V lost 7 bases and J 3 bases, leaving 12 bases between the germline ends. The CDR3 loop spans 13 amino acids. CDR3 sequence reads: CASKEDRDYGYTF. CDR3 bases: TGTGCCAGCAAGGAGGACAGAGACTATGGCTACACCTTC.

J is TRBJ2-7 and V is TRBV4-2; 8 bases line up with TRBD2. Germline V gene data show CDR1 as LGHNA and CDR2 as YNFKEQ. V shed 3 bases and J 7 bases; nucleotides not matched to a gene: 17. This CDR3 is 17 amino acids long. As DNA, the CDR3 is TGTGCCAGCAGCCATCCCGGGGTTAGCGGGGAAGCGGGAGAGCAGTACTTC. Translation gives CASSHPGVSGEAGEQYF.

V is TRBV7-9 and J is TRBJ2-7; 9 positions match TRBD2. With 5 bases clipped from V and 2 bases from J, the junction kept 7 bases outside the gene matches. The germline V gene encodes CDR1 SEHNR and CDR2 FQNEAQ (reference sequence). The CDR3 has 15 amino acids. As DNA, the CDR3 is TGTGCCAGCAGCGACGGACTAGCGCTGACCTACGAGCAGTACTTC. Translating gives CASSDGLALTYEQYF.

This chain uses TRBV14 with TRBJ2-1, with a weak D call TRBD1 (6 bases). The V end was cut by 0 bases, the J end by 7 bases, with 16 bases between. Germline CDR1 and CDR2: SGHDN and FVKESK. The CDR3 totals 16 residues. This CDR3 reads CASSQETGTIHNEQFF. The CDR3 DNA reads as TGTGCCAGCAGCCAAGAGACAGGTACCATTCATAATGAGCAGTTCTTC.

This chain connects TRBV12-3 or TRBV12-4 to TRBJ1-2; D is uncertain. The CDR3 is 12 residues long. V was shortened by 6 bases and J by 8 bases, with 13 bases between the two germline ends. The DNA of the CDR3 is TGTGCCAGCAGCCTTACGACGGGAGGCTACACCTTC. This translates into CASSLTTGGYTF.

The chain joins TRBV4-2 to TRBJ2-3, with 12 bases aligning to TRBD2. The CDR3 sequence is 19 residues long. Unmatched junction bases numbered 10, after V lost 2 bases and J lost 1 base. CDR1 LGHNA and CDR2 YNFKEQ come from the germline V gene. The CDR3 is CASSQWPLAGGQGTDTQYF. CDR3 sequence (DNA): TGTGCCAGCAGCCAATGGCCCCTAGCGGGGGGGCAGGGCACAGATACGCAGTATTTT.

V gene TRBV7-9 combines with J gene TRBJ2-6, with D perhaps matching TRBD1 (5 bases). The CDR3 consists of 15 residues. V lost 2 bases to trimming and J lost 0 bases, with 5 bases between them. The germline V gene has CDR1 SEHNR and CDR2 FQNEAQ (reference sequence). CDR3 loop: CASSLRGSGANVLTF. The CDR3 DNA reads TGTGCCAGCAGCTTAAGGGGCTCTGGGGCCAACGTCCTGACTTTC. Looking up the rest from reference TRBV7-9 and TRBJ2-6 gives the full variable domain: DTGVSQNPRHKITKRGQNVTFRCDPISEHNRLYWYRQTLGQGPEFLTYFQNEAQLEKSRLLSDRFSAERPKGSFSTLEIQRTEQGDSAMYLCASSLRGSGANVLTFGAGSRLTVL.

This clone has a single count. The chain is built from TRBV28 and TRBJ1-2; D remains ambiguous. V was clipped by 4 bases and J by 3 bases, with 18 bases between them. This CDR3 has 16 residues. The germline gives CDR1 MDHEN, CDR2 SYDVKM. The CDR3 loop reads CASSSTLGGGDYGYTF. The CDR3 coding sequence is TGTGCCAGCAGTTCAACGCTGGGAGGAGGAGACTATGGCTACACCTTC.

This chain links TRBV29-1 with TRBJ2-3; TRBD2 matches at 8 bases. CDR3 length: 16 amino acids. Germline CDR1 is SQVTM and CDR2 is ANQGSEA. Unmatched junction bases numbered 8, after V lost 3 bases and J lost 0 bases. CDR3 residues: CSVDVIAGTSTDTQYF. The CDR3 DNA reads TGCAGCGTTGACGTTATAGCGGGGACCAGCACAGATACGCAGTATTTT.

This chain connects TRBV18 to TRBJ2-5, with 10 nucleotides matching TRBD2. With V trimmed by 1 base and J by 5 bases, 7 bases remained unmatched. The CDR3 has 16 residues. In germline, CDR1 is KGHSH, CDR2 LQKENI. The CDR3 loop is CASSPLSGGAWETQYF. The CDR3 DNA follows: TGTGCCAGCTCACCACTCAGCGGGGGGGCCTGGGAGACCCAGTACTTC.

This chain joins TRBV10-1 and TRBJ2-1; 9 bases align to TRBD2. With 2 bases clipped from V and 1 base from J, the junction kept 6 bases outside the gene matches. The CDR3 is 17 residues long. Germline values: CDR1 WNHNN, CDR2 SYGVQD (reference sequence). CDR3 residues: CASSEQRLAASYNEQFF. In nucleotides, the CDR3 is TGCGCCAGCAGTGAGCAGCGACTAGCGGCTTCCTACAATGAGCAGTTCTTC.

The genes are TRBV12-5 and TRBJ2-3, with 14 bases matching TRBD2. The CDR3 sequence is 18 residues long. Germline V gene lookup returns CDR1 LGHNT and CDR2 FRNRAP. J gave up 0 bases and V 5 bases, and 7 bases lay outside the gene matches. The CDR3 here is CASGPGTSGRSSTDTQYF. CDR3 nucleotides: TGTGCTAGTGGTCCCGGGACTAGCGGGAGATCTAGCACAGATACGCAGTATTTT.

CDR3 protein: CASSPGAEALNEKLFF. The CDR3 nucleotides read TGTGCCAGCAGCCCCGGAGCAGAAGCCCTGAATGAAAAACTGTTTTTT. The rearrangement joins TRBV3-1 (or the pseudogene TRBV3-2) to TRBJ1-4; the D is unclear. CDR1 is LGHDT and CDR2 is YNNKEL in the germline V gene (reference sequence). The CDR3 loop spans 16 amino acids. Deletions cut 4 bases from V and 5 bases from J, with 17 bases between.

The rearrangement joins TRBV7-9 to TRBJ1-4; D is undetermined. Per the germline V gene, CDR1 is SEHNR and CDR2 is FQNEAQ (reference sequence). The ends were cut back, 1 base at V and 8 bases at J, with 17 bases in the middle. The CDR3 is made up of 16 amino acids. In DNA, the CDR3 is TGTGCCAGCAGCTTAGGGGGAGCCAGAGAGGGAGAAAAACTGTTTTTT. Translating it yields CASSLGGAREGEKLFF.

For the CDR3, the DNA is TGTGCCTGGAGTCACAGGGGGCGAGAGACCCAGTACTTC. Encoded protein: CAWSHRGRETQYF. The chain joins TRBV30 to TRBJ2-5; 9 bases are shared with TRBD1. The ends lost 2 bases at V and 4 bases at J; junction bases unmatched: 2. This CDR3 is built from 13 residues. Germline lookup yields CDR1 GTSNPN and CDR2 SVGIG (reference sequence).

The J gene is TRBJ2-3, the V gene TRBV5-1; weak D call: TRBD1 (5 bases). The CDR3 spans 13 residues. The germline V and J ends were trimmed by 7 bases and 1 base, with 10 bases remaining between them. The germline CDR1 and CDR2 sequences are SGHRS and YFSETQ. As DNA, the CDR3 is TGCGCCAGCCATACGACAGGCACAGATACGCAGTATTTT. Its translation is CASHTTGTDTQYF. The entire variable domain, with the rest obtained from reference TRBV5-1 and TRBJ2-3, is as follows: KAGVTQTPRYLIKTRGQQVTLSCSPISGHRSVSWYQQTPGQGLQFLFEYFSETQRNKGNFPGRFSGRQFSNSRSEMNVSTLELGDSALYLCASHTTGTDTQYFGPGTRLTVL.

The V call is TRBV21-1, the J call TRBJ1-4; the DNA was not compared with TRBD1, the D call given in the table. TRBV21-1 is tagged as a pseudogene. This CDR3 region has 17 residues. CDR3 in DNA: TGTGCCAGCAGCGGACCGGGACAGACTTTATCTAATGAAAAACTGTTTTTT. Amino acid sequence: CASSGPGQTLSNEKLFF.

This rearrangement joins TRBV11-2 to TRBJ2-3, with TRBD2 matching 10 bases. The V gene end was trimmed by 2 bases and the J gene end by 5 bases; junction bases not matched to a gene: 4. This CDR3 is built from 15 residues. Germline V gene data show CDR1 as SGHAT and CDR2 as FQNNGV. The CDR3 sequence: CASSLLAGEGDTQYF. In DNA, the CDR3 is TGTGCCAGCAGCTTACTAGCGGGAGAAGGAGATACGCAGTATTTT.